A single T cell receptor beta chain is shown here with its context. Its specificity is not known. In making TCR beta libraries, quantitative 5'-RACE with molecular barcodes was used. MiXCR, applied by TCRdb to the 5' RACE reads, yields one record per CDR3 protein. The sample records about 200,000 distinct CDR3 sequences, roughly 13% being singletons. The data are from a study of CD8 T cells in ankylosing spondylitis. Whole-study results and caveats: Disease-linked clones were reportedly significantly enriched in matched ankylosing spondylitis synovial fluid. Clones linked with disease were CD8+ and fairly uncommon in the peripheral blood.

Trimming removed 4 bases from V and 5 bases from J, with 23 bases in between. Germline loops: CDR1 LGHDT, CDR2 YNNKEL (reference sequence). The CDR3 sequence is 17 residues long. This TCR derives from a male donor with ankylosing spondylitis or in good health (not recorded which). The gene calls are TRBV3-1 and TRBJ2-5; TRBD2 might be the D (6 bases). The sequenced sample was blood, either unsorted or a sorted T cell fraction (not recorded which). Here the CDR3 reads CASSLPMGLPRRETQYF. The CDR3 nucleotides read TGTGCCAGCAGCCTACCTATGGGACTTCCCAGAAGGGAGACCCAGTACTTC.